This T cell receptor beta chain was observed in a study of human T cells and chemical hapten exposure (dated by TCRdb to about 2021). As for the study more broadly: For sensitization, 2% DPC in acetone was applied to a 2 cm by 2 cm area of upper inner arm skin. Peripheral blood TCR repertoire changes were tracked in vivo in alopecia patients during primary and secondary sensitization to the hapten diphenylcyclopropenone (DPC). Throughout the study period of roughly 24 weeks, patients also received therapeutic DPC doses to the scalp every week. Patch tests used Finn chambers with 0.01% DPC on the upper back, scored after 6 days by International Contact Dermatitis Research Group standards. Libraries were combined into a pool for sequencing, and differences in TCR yield between samples came mainly from small differences in library volumes within the pool. For TCR sequencing, blood came from approximately 29 alopecia patients at anywhere from one to four time points (pre-sensitization, 2, 6 and 24 weeks). Alopecia areata with under or over 50% scalp involvement, alopecia totalis and alopecia universalis were represented in the patient cohort, which was mostly female. Blood samples were taken from patients before sensitization (week 0) and then at 2, 6 and about 24 weeks after DPC sensitization. General findings and caveats noted by the study authors: Patch test score was positively correlated with the number of PT1 expanded TCRs, with significance at thresholds 8, 16 and 32 but not at 4. All patients had alopecia, a presumed autoimmune disease, so their immune response might differ from that of healthy individuals. No change with DPC sensitization was found in the number of TCRs above 1 in 1000 frequency, and no evidence of global repertoire structure alterations was found. After repeated subsampling, changes were observed in the strength of the expansion versus patch-test correlation and in the threshold at which the correlation became significant. Significantly more large CDR3 similarity clusters were formed by expanded TCRs than by pre-sensitization or healthy control sets, consistent with antigen-driven responses.

Per the publication, the time point label means: pre-sensitization, week 0. Taken with the paper, the label for treatment or condition translates to: therapeutic diphenylcyclopropenone sensitization with weekly scalp DPC. At each patch-test visit, blood was drawn before the patch test was applied. Eligible patients were aged 18 to 70, diagnosed with alopecia, deemed suitable for DPC therapy, and excluded if pregnant. Total RNA was isolated from unfractionated whole blood collected in Tempus Blood RNA tubes. Libraries were made using RACE. The sequencer listed for this sample is NextSeq 500. Library preparation attached unique molecular identifiers to individual cDNA molecules for quantitative, reproducible TCR counting. Both TCR alpha and TCR beta chains were sequenced from each blood RNA sample. The study's own analysis went as follows. A median of roughly 100,000 TCRs per sample was observed, with a range of 23,224 to 690,600. V, J and CDR3 annotation of the TCR reads was carried out using the Decombinator software suite. To make PS versus PT1 abundance plots, every sample was subsampled to the same number of TCRs (28,000). Expanded TCRs were defined as absent before sensitization and observed at least eight times at the 2-week time point. TCRdb itself trimmed the public reads at Q25 with fastp, ran MiXCR and retained productive beta chains. Rows with a matching CDR3 protein are joined into one entry that keeps the most common DNA and genes. These V and J calls derive from TCRdb rather than the authors' analysis. Within this sample are 150,000 to 200,000 distinct CDR3 sequences, with roughly 30% of them counted one time only. Together, the top ten hold 2.5% to 3.5% of the sample.

About this clonotype itself: Its antigen specificity is not known. Base qualities are missing; no much larger clone stands one base away.

Trimming takes 3 bases off V and 4 bases off J; junction bases not matched to a gene: 11. The CDR3 runs 16 amino acids, cysteine and phenylalanine included. This entry keeps only the CDR3 DNA: 48 bases, framed from base 1. From the germline V gene, CDR1 is KGHSH and CDR2 is LQKENI. The clonotype comes from a woman between 25 and 40 years old with alopecia areata. Some clones in this sample may be carry-over from other donors' samples. The chain links TRBV18 with TRBJ2-7, and 8 junction bases match TRBD2. Sequences were derived from whole blood, sampled in connection with sensitization to the hapten diphenylcyclopropenone (DPC). The sequenced DNA is TGTGCCAGCTCACCGAAAGTAAGCGGGGGTTTTTACGAGCAGTACTTC. Translated, this gives CASSPKVSGGFYEQYF.